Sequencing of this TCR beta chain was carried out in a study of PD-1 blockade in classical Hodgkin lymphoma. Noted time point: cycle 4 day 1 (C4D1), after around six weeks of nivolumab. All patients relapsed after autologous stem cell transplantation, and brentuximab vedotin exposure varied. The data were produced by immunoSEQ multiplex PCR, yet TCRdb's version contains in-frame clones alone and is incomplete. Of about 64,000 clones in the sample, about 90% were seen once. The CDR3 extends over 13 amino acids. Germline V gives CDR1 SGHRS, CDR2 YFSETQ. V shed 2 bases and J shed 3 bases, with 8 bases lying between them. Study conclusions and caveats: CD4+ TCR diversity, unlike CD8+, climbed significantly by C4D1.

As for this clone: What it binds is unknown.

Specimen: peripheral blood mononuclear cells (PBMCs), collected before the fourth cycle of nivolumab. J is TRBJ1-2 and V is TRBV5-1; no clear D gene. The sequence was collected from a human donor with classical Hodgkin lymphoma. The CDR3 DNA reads TGCGCCAGCAGCTTTAGTACCGACTATGGCTACACCTTC. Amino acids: CASSFSTDYGYTF.